Each of the 13 T cell receptor beta chains below was sequenced from the same sample in a study of T cell changes during pregnancy in multiple sclerosis. Using immunoSEQ multiplex PCR, the repertoire was profiled, and TCRdb retains in-frame clones only, with some absent. Altogether about 36,000 clones are present, approximately 89% being singletons, with the ten largest covering 11%. Sequences were derived from CD8+ T cells from peripheral blood mononuclear cells, sampled in the third trimester of pregnancy. The receptors here all came from a female donor with multiple sclerosis, enrolled in a pregnancy study.

This clone was seen just once. This sequence joins TRBV4-2 and TRBJ2-1; D may be TRBD2 (5 bases). Germline values: CDR1 LGHNA, CDR2 YNFKEQ. There are 12 residues in the CDR3. V gave up 0 bases and J gave up 15 bases, with 12 bases separating them. The CDR3 DNA follows: TGTGCCAGCAGCCAAGAGCGAGGGCCGGCGTTCTTC. This gives the protein CASSQERGPAFF.

The V call is TRBV28, the J call TRBJ1-1; TRBD1 matches 7 bases. In germline, CDR1 is MDHEN, CDR2 SYDVKM. This CDR3 has 19 residues. Trimming at V came to 6 bases and at J to 1 base, leaving 20 bases not matched to a gene. The CDR3 nucleotides read TGTGCCAGCAGCTTGAGGTCGGGACAGCTTTTTTATCCGAACACTGAAGCTTTCTTT. Amino acids: CASSLRSGQLFYPNTEAFF.

The V and J genes are TRBV19 and TRBJ1-1; D call uncertain. The V end lost 6 bases, the J end lost 0 bases, and 8 bases lay between the germline ends. CDR3 length: 13 residues. Germline V gene lookup returns CDR1 LNHDA and CDR2 SQIVND (reference sequence). CDR3 DNA sequence: TGTGCCAGTAGGGAGGGAATGAACACTGAAGCTTTCTTT. Its translation: CASREGMNTEAFF.

This clone has just a few counts. The V call is TRBV19, the J call TRBJ2-1; 10 nucleotides line up with TRBD2. Losses at the gene ends were 4 bases for V and 8 bases for J; bases not matched to a gene: 8. The CDR3 has 15 residues. The germline V gene encodes CDR1 LNHDA and CDR2 SQIVND (reference sequence). The CDR3 loop reads CASSRVAGGLDEQFF. CDR3 sequence (DNA): TGTGCCAGTAGTAGGGTAGCGGGAGGCTTAGATGAGCAGTTCTTC. Full variable domain (rest looked up from reference TRBV19 and TRBJ2-1): DGGITQSPKYLFRKEGQNVTLSCEQNLNHDAMYWYRQDPGQGLRLIYYSQIVNDFQKGDIAEGYSVSREKKESFPLTVTSAQKNPTAFYLCASSRVAGGLDEQFFGPGTRLTVL.

This chain uses TRBV5-5 with TRBJ2-7; D might be TRBD2 (6 bases). The CDR3 length is 16 residues. V was trimmed by 0 bases and J by 0 bases, leaving 13 bases between them. Germline assignment: CDR1 SGHKS and CDR2 YYEKEE (reference sequence). CDR3 residues: CASSLGRGLSSYEQYF. CDR3 in DNA: TGTGCCAGCAGCTTGGGGAGGGGACTGAGCTCCTACGAGCAGTACTTC.

The chain uses TRBV19 and TRBJ2-7, with 10 bases fitting TRBD1. The junction had 5 bases not matched to a gene; V was cut back by 1 base and J by 5 bases. Germline loops: CDR1 LNHDA, CDR2 SQIVND (reference sequence). CDR3 size: 15 residues. CDR3 nucleotide sequence: TGTGCCAGTAGTATAGTTGGGACAGGGGCCCACGAGCAGTACTTC. Translating gives CASSIVGTGAHEQYF.

The CDR3 here is CASSGTGTTNEKLFF. The CDR3 DNA reads TGTGCCAGTAGTGGGACAGGGACAACTAATGAAAAACTGTTTTTT. This chain connects TRBV19 to TRBJ1-4, with 9 bases that match TRBD1. V dropped 5 bases and J dropped 0; count of bases not matched to a gene: 1. From germline, CDR1 is LNHDA and CDR2 SQIVND (reference sequence). The CDR3 contains 15 residues.

On this clone itself: This CDR3 fails to terminate in the conserved phenylalanine or tryptophan, so it likely reflects a read error. The DNA is omitted, as the CDR3 cannot be located on it reliably, and the CDR3 follows TCRdb's listing. V and J are TRBV6-9 and TRBJ1-1. The CDR3 is 9 residues long, ends included. Germline CDR1 is MNHGY and CDR2 is SVAAGI. CDR3 loop: CASSFAGVR.

This chain connects TRBV2 to TRBJ2-7; D might be TRBD1 (6 bases). This CDR3 region has 12 residues. V was shortened by 7 bases and J by 1 base, with 8 bases between the two germline ends. Germline V lookup: CDR1 SNHLY, CDR2 FYNNEI. CDR3 in DNA: TGTGCCAGCAAGGACAGTTCCTACGAGCAGTACTTC. Protein sequence: CASKDSSYEQYF.

This clone was counted a single time. Here the CDR3 DNA reads TGTGCCAGCTCACAACCGGGACAGGGACTCGCCGGGGAGCTGTTTTTT. It yields the protein CASSQPGQGLAGELFF. This chain connects TRBV7-9 to TRBJ2-2; 9 positions agree with TRBD1. The CDR3 is 16 residues long. V trimming: 8 bases; J trimming: 6 bases; junction bases outside the gene matches: 13. Germline V gene data show CDR1 as SEHNR and CDR2 as FQNEAQ (reference sequence).

The V gene is TRBV6-4, the J gene TRBJ1-6; 8 bases align to TRBD1. V shed 6 bases and J 7 bases; nucleotides not matched to a gene: 8. Germline V CDR1 and CDR2: MRHNA, SNTAGT. This CDR3 contains 15 residues. The CDR3 loop reads CASSALDRANSPLHF. The DNA of the CDR3 is TGTGCCAGCAGCGCACTGGACAGGGCGAATTCACCCCTCCACTTT.

J is TRBJ2-7 and V is TRBV4-2; 11 nucleotides match TRBD2. The CDR3 covers 16 residues. V lost 0 bases, J lost 3 bases, and 4 bases stayed unmatched. Germline V gives CDR1 LGHNA, CDR2 YNFKEQ. CDR3 sequence reads: CASSQDPGTSGYEQYF. CDR3 nucleotide sequence: TGTGCCAGCAGCCAAGATCCCGGGACTAGCGGCTACGAGCAGTACTTC.

This clone was recorded only once. The V and J genes are TRBV2 and TRBJ1-2; TRBD1 agrees at 7 bases. There are 14 residues in the CDR3. CDR1 is SNHLY, CDR2 FYNNEI, per germline. J was trimmed by 6 bases and V by 5 bases; bases with no gene match: 9. CDR3 region: CASSKGTDEHGYTF. CDR3 nucleotides: TGTGCCAGCAGTAAAGGGACAGATGAGCATGGCTACACCTTC.